Presented here are 22 T cell receptor beta chains from one specimen sequenced in a study of technical replicates of blood from four donors. The data were produced by immunoSEQ multiplex PCR, yet TCRdb's version contains in-frame clones alone and is incomplete. The sample yields roughly 68,000 clones, around nine tenths seen once. Source material: PBMCs. Source of these receptors: a human donor in good health. Some clones in this sample may be carry-over from other donors' samples.

The V call is TRBV7-8, the J call TRBJ2-7; D is possibly TRBD1 (6 bases). There are 13 residues in the CDR3. Trimming removed 3 bases at V and 4 bases at J, with 10 bases between. Per the germline V gene, CDR1 is SGHVS and CDR2 is FQNEAQ. DNA of the CDR3: TGTGCCAGCAGCTTCGGGACAACTTACGAGCAGTACTTC. This sequence encodes CASSFGTTYEQYF.

This clone was seen just once. This chain uses TRBV7-2 with TRBJ2-2, with TRBD1 matching over 12 bases. This CDR3 comprises 16 residues. With V trimmed by 11 bases and J by 7 bases, 14 bases remained unmatched. The germline V gene has CDR1 SGHTA and CDR2 FQGNSA. The CDR3 is CARGLRDRGPNGELFF. The CDR3 DNA reads TGTGCCCGTGGACTCCGGGACAGGGGGCCTAACGGGGAGCTGTTTTTT.

The chain links TRBV27 to TRBJ2-1; 14 positions agree with TRBD2. Germline loops: CDR1 MNHEY, CDR2 SMNVEV (reference sequence). The CDR3 spans 16 residues. The trim removed 4 bases at V and 8 bases at J, leaving 7 bases unmatched. CDR3 in DNA: TGTGCCAGCAGTTCCCCGACTAGCGGGAGGGGGGATGAGCAGTTCTTC. The encoded protein is CASSSPTSGRGDEQFF.

This clone appeared once. The chain joins TRBV7-2 to TRBJ2-3, with TRBD2 identical over 9 bases. CDR1 and CDR2 from the germline V gene are SGHTA and FQGNSA. The CDR3 extends over 16 amino acids. Trimming cost V 5 bases and J 4 bases; bases outside gene matches: 10. The CDR3 is CASSPRASGNSDTQYF. CDR3 DNA sequence: TGTGCCAGCAGCCCCCGGGCTAGCGGGAATTCAGATACGCAGTATTTT.

The chain links TRBV21-1 to TRBJ2-7; TRBD2 was called by the table and not checked on the DNA. TRBV21-1 is a pseudogene locus. The CDR3 contains 21 residues. CDR3 nucleotides: TGTGCCAGCAGCAAAGTTCGTATTCGGGGACTAGCGGGAGCCCATACCTACGAGCAGTACTTC. Its protein is CASSKVRIRGLAGAHTYEQYF.

The chain uses TRBV2 and TRBJ1-5; 8 nucleotides align to TRBD1. Germline trimming cut 6 bases from V and 5 bases from J; bases unmatched to any gene: 3. The CDR3 contains 13 residues. In germline, CDR1 is SNHLY, CDR2 FYNNEI. The CDR3 region is CASSKDRDQPQHF. CDR3 DNA sequence: TGTGCCAGCAGCAAGGACAGGGATCAGCCCCAGCATTTT. The whole variable domain, filled in from reference TRBV2 and TRBJ1-5, reads EPEVTQTPSHQVTQMGQEVILRCVPISNHLYFYWYRQILGQKVEFLVSFYNNEISEKSEIFDDQFSVERPDGSNFTLKIRSTKLEDSAMYFCASSKDRDQPQHFGDGTRLSIL.

The rearrangement links TRBV7-9 to TRBJ1-4; D is possibly TRBD1 (5 bases). Per the germline V gene, CDR1 is SEHNR and CDR2 is FQNEAQ (reference sequence). The CDR3 has 14 amino acids. Trimming shortened V by 5 bases and J by 7 bases, and 14 bases separated the two germline ends. CDR3 nucleotides: TGTGCCAGCAGCCCAGACAGTGTAGGTGAAAAACTGTTTTTT. Protein product: CASSPDSVGEKLFF.

The chain recombines TRBV7-9 with TRBJ2-7; TRBD2 matches 7 bases. The V gene end was trimmed by 1 base and the J gene end by 0 bases; junction bases not matched to a gene: 9. Per the germline V gene, CDR1 is SEHNR and CDR2 is FQNEAQ (reference sequence). The CDR3 runs 17 residues. The CDR3 nucleotides read TGTGCCAGCAGCTTAGGTGGGTGGCGGGGGAGCTCCTACGAGCAGTACTTC. This translates into CASSLGGWRGSSYEQYF. Based on the CDR3 plus reference TRBV7-9 and TRBJ2-7, the full variable domain is DTGVSQNPRHKITKRGQNVTFRCDPISEHNRLYWYRQTLGQGPEFLTYFQNEAQLEKSRLLSDRFSAERPKGSFSTLEIQRTEQGDSAMYLCASSLGGWRGSSYEQYFGPGTRLTVT.

The genes are TRBV7-6 and TRBJ2-1; 7 positions match TRBD2. CDR3 length equals 15 residues. The trim removed 5 bases at V and 1 base at J, leaving 5 bases unmatched. Germline assignment: CDR1 SGHVS and CDR2 FNYEAQ. CDR3 in DNA: TGTGCCAGCAGCCCCAATAGCGGGTCCTACAATGAGCAGTTCTTC. This translates into CASSPNSGSYNEQFF.

This clone was recorded a few times. This rearrangement joins TRBV2 to TRBJ1-1; 9 positions agree with TRBD1. Trimming at V came to 6 bases and at J to 4 bases, leaving 3 bases not matched to a gene. CDR1 is SNHLY, CDR2 FYNNEI, per germline. The CDR3 consists of 13 residues. Here the CDR3 DNA reads TGTGCCAGCAGGGGGACAGGGTCCACTGAAGCTTTCTTT. Its translation: CASRGTGSTEAFF.

V and J are TRBV5-1 and TRBJ2-5; 15 bases are a match to TRBD2. Germline V gives CDR1 SGHRS, CDR2 YFSETQ. V was pared by 3 bases and J by 5 bases, with 11 bases of the junction left unmatched. The CDR3 length is 18 residues. The CDR3 nucleotides read TGCGCCAGCAGCTCCGGAGGACTAGCGGGAGGGGGAGGGGAGACCCAGTACTTC. Translating gives CASSSGGLAGGGGETQYF.

V gene TRBV15 combines with J gene TRBJ2-2; D remains unclear. The CDR3 is 14 amino acids. V was trimmed by 0 bases and J by 6 bases, leaving 8 bases between them. Germline values: CDR1 LNHNV, CDR2 YYDKDF (reference sequence). CDR3 sequence (DNA): TGTGCCACCAGCAGAGATGAAACGGCCGGGGAGCTGTTTTTT. Amino acid sequence: CATSRDETAGELFF. Using reference TRBV15 and TRBJ2-2 for the parts outside the CDR3, the full variable domain is DAMVIQNPRYQVTQFGKPVTLSCSQTLNHNVMYWYQQKSSQAPKLLFHYYDKDFNNEADTPDNFQSRRPNTSFCFLDIRSPGLGDTAMYLCATSRDETAGELFFGEGSRLTVL.

The rearrangement uses TRBV7-2 and TRBJ1-2, with 9 bases identical to TRBD1. V lost 3 bases to trimming and J lost 6 bases; unmatched junction nucleotides: 2. Germline V gives CDR1 SGHTA, CDR2 FQGNSA. There are 13 residues in the CDR3. The CDR3, as DNA: TGTGCCAGCAGCTTGGGACAGGGAGATGGCTACACCTTC. Amino acid sequence: CASSLGQGDGYTF.

The CDR3 protein is CASSSGRSSGWAQFF. The DNA for the CDR3 is TGTGCCAGCAGCTCTGGGAGAAGTAGTGGTTGGGCGCAGTTCTTC. The genes are TRBV5-6 and TRBJ2-1; D may be TRBD2 (5 bases). The V end was cut by 3 bases, the J end by 12 bases, with 22 bases between. Per germline, CDR1 SGHDT and CDR2 YYEEEE. This CDR3 has 15 residues.

This clone appeared once. The CDR3 loop reads CASSPRVGAGELFF. The CDR3 DNA follows: TGTGCCAGCAGCCCTAGAGTAGGAGCCGGGGAGCTGTTTTTT. The chain recombines TRBV11-3 with TRBJ2-2; D not resolved. Germline lookup yields CDR1 SGHNT and CDR2 YENEEA. This CDR3 has 14 residues. Trimming cost V 5 bases and J 6 bases, with 13 bases left between them.

CDR3 in DNA: TGTGCCAGCAGCTTGGGACAGGACTATGGCTACACCTTC. It encodes CASSLGQDYGYTF. The chain combines TRBV5-6 with TRBJ1-2; possible D gene TRBD1, 6 bases. Germline CDR1 SGHDT, CDR2 YYEEEE. Deletions cut 0 bases from V and 3 bases from J, with 6 bases between. This CDR3 contains 13 residues.

The genes are TRBV9 and TRBJ2-5; TRBD2 matches 12 bases. In germline, CDR1 is SGDLS, CDR2 YYNGEE. Trimming cost V 3 bases and J 5 bases; bases outside gene matches: 8. This CDR3 region has 16 residues. This chain's CDR3 is CASSADLAGGLETQYF. The CDR3 DNA is TGTGCCAGCAGCGCCGACCTAGCGGGAGGGTTGGAGACCCAGTACTTC.

CDR3 region: CATGRLAGGNYGYTF. The CDR3 DNA reads as TGTGCCACCGGGCGGTTGGCAGGGGGTAACTATGGCTACACCTTC. The V and J genes are TRBV15 and TRBJ1-2, with TRBD1 matching over 7 bases. CDR1 and CDR2 from the germline V gene are LNHNV and YYDKDF (reference sequence). This CDR3 region has 15 residues. The ends lost 8 bases at V and 1 base at J; junction bases unmatched: 10.

The genes are TRBV6-1 and TRBJ1-2; TRBD1 matches 9 bases. Germline V gives CDR1 MNHNS, CDR2 SASEGT. The CDR3 length is 15 residues. Trimming at V came to 0 bases and at J to 5 bases, leaving 4 bases not matched to a gene. CDR3 residues: CASSEAGTGQYGYTF. In DNA, the CDR3 is TGTGCCAGCAGTGAAGCAGGGACAGGGCAGTATGGCTACACCTTC.

The CDR3 protein is CASSPFQGDYTF. The CDR3 nucleotides read TGTGCCAGCAGCCCCTTCCAGGGGGACTACACCTTC. The chain joins TRBV7-2 to TRBJ1-2, with 7 nucleotides matching TRBD1. The CDR3 runs 12 residues. Germline V lookup: CDR1 SGHTA, CDR2 FQGNSA. Trimming removed 5 bases from V and 10 bases from J; junction bases left unmatched: 7. The whole variable domain, filled in from reference TRBV7-2 and TRBJ1-2, reads GAGVSQSPSNKVTEKGKDVELRCDPISGHTALYWYRQSLGQGLEFLIYFQGNSAPDKSGLPSDRFSAERTGGSVSTLTIQRTQQEDSAVYLCASSPFQGDYTFGSGTRLTVV.

V is TRBV4-2 and J is TRBJ2-7; tentatively, D is TRBD2 (5 bases). The CDR3 is 15 residues long. V gave up 4 bases and J gave up 4 bases, with 17 bases separating them. CDR1 and CDR2 (germline): LGHNA, YNFKEQ. The CDR3 sequence: CASSLARGPQYEQYF. The CDR3 DNA reads TGTGCCAGCAGCCTAGCCCGAGGGCCCCAATACGAGCAGTACTTC.

V and J are TRBV30 and TRBJ2-3; D perhaps matches TRBD2 (5 bases). Germline V gene sequence: CDR1 GTSNPN, CDR2 SVGIG (reference sequence). The CDR3 contains 15 residues. V was trimmed by 0 bases and J by 0 bases, leaving 10 bases between them. The CDR3 is CAWSVPGGSTDTQYF. The CDR3 region has the DNA TGTGCCTGGAGTGTACCCGGCGGGAGCACAGATACGCAGTATTTT.